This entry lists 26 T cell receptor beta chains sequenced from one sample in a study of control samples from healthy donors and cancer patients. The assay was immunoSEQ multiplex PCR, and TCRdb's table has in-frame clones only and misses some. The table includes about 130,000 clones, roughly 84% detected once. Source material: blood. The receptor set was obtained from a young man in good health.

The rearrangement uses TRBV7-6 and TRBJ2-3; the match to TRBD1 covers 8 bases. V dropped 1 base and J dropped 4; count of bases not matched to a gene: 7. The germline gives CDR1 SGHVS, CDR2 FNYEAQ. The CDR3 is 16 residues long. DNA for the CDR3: TGTGCCAGCAGCTTAGTTGGGTCAGGGGGCTCAGATACGCAGTATTTT. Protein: CASSLVGSGGSDTQYF.

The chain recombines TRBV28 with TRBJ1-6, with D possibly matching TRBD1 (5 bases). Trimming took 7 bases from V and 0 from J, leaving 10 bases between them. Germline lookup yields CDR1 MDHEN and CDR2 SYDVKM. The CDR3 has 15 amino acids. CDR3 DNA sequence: TGTGCCAGCATCCGACAGAGCTCCTATAATTCACCCCTCCACTTT. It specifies CASIRQSSYNSPLHF. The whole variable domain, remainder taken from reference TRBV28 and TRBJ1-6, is DVKVTQSSRYLVKRTGEKVFLECVQDMDHENMFWYRQDPGLGLRLIYFSYDVKMKEKGDIPEGYSVSREKKERFSLILESASTNQTSMYLCASIRQSSYNSPLHFGNGTRLTVT.

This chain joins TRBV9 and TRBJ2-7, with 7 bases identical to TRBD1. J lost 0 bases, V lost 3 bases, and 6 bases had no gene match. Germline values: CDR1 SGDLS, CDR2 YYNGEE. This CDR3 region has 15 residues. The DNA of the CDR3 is TGTGCCAGCAGCGGCAGACAGGGTGTCTCCTACGAGCAGTACTTC. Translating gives CASSGRQGVSYEQYF.

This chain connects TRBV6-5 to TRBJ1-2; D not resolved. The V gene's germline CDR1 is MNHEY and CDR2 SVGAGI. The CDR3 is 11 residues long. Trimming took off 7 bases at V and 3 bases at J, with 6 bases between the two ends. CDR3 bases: TGTGCCAGCATCCGTGACTATGGCTACACCTTC. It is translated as CASIRDYGYTF.

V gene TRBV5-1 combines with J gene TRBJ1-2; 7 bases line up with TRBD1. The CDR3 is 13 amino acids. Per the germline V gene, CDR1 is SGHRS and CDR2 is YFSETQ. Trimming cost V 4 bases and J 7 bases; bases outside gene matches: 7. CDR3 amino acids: CASSEGGGGGYTF. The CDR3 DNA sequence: TGCGCCAGCAGCGAGGGAGGGGGCGGTGGCTACACCTTC.

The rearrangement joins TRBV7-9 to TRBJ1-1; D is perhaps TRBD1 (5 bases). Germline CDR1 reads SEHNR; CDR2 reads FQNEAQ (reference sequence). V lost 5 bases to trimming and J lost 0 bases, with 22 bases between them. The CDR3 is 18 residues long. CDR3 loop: CASSGGLGRTLMNTEAFF. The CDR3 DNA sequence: TGTGCCAGCAGCGGCGGGTTGGGACGAACACTCATGAACACTGAAGCTTTCTTT.

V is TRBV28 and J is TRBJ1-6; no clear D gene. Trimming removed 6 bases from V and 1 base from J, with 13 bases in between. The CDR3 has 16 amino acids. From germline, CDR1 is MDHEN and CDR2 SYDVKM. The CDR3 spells CASSTPETSYNSPLHF. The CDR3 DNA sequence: TGTGCCAGCAGCACTCCAGAAACATCCTATAATTCACCCCTCCACTTT.

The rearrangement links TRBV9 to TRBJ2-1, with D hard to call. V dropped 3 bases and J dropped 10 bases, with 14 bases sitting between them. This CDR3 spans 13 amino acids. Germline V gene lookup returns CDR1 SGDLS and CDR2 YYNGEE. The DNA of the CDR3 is TGTGCCAGCAGCGAAACCGGCGGCAGGGAGCAGTTCTTC. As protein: CASSETGGREQFF. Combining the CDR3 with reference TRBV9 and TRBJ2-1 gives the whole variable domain DSGVTQTPKHLITATGQRVTLRCSPRSGDLSVYWYQQSLDQGLQFLIQYYNGEERAKGNILERFSAQQFPDLHSELNLSSLELGDSALYFCASSETGGREQFFGPGTRLTVL.

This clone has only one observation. CDR3 nucleotides: TGTGCCAGCAGAAAGGGCGAAAAACTGTTTTTT. Protein sequence: CASRKGEKLFF. J is TRBJ1-4 and V is TRBV27; D remains unclear. Germline assignment: CDR1 MNHEY and CDR2 SMNVEV (reference sequence). The V end was cut by 6 bases, the J end by 8 bases, with 7 bases between. The CDR3 has 11 residues.

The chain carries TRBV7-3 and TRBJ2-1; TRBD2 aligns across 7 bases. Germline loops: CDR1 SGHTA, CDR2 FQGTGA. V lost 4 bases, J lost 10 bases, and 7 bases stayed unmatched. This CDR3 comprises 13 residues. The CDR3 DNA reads TGTGCCAGCAGCTCGAAAATGGGAGGGGAGCAGTTCTTC. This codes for CASSSKMGGEQFF.

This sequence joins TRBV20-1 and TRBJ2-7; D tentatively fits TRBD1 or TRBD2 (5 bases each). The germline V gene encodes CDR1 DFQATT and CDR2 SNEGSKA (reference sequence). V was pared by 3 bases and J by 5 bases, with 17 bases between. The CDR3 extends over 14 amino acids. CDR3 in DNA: TGCAGTGCTAGTGAGGGGACGGCTAATGACGAGCAGTACTTC. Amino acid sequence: CSASEGTANDEQYF.

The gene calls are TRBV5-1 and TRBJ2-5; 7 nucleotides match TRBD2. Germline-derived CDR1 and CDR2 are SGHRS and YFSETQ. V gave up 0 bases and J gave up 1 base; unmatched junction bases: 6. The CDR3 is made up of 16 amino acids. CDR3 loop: CASSLAASGFQETQYF. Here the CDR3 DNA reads TGCGCCAGCAGCTTGGCGGCTAGCGGATTCCAAGAGACCCAGTACTTC.

CDR3 loop: CASSYGVDTQYF. The CDR3 DNA follows: TGTGCCAGCAGTTACGGGGTCGATACGCAGTATTTT. The rearrangement links TRBV6-2 or TRBV6-3 to TRBJ2-3; no firm D call. The germline gives CDR1 MNHEY, CDR2 SVGEGT. The length of the CDR3 is 12 residues. V was clipped by 2 bases and J by 6 bases, with 6 bases between them.

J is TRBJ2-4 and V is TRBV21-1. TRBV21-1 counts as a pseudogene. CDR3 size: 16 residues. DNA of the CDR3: TGTGCCAGCAGCAAAGGTCCGGCTCTAGCCAAAAACATTCAGTACTTC. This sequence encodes CASSKGPALAKNIQYF.

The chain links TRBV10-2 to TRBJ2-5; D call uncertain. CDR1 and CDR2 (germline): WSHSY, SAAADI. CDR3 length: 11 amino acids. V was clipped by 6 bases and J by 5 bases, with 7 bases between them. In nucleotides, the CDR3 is TGCGCCAGCAGGGCTAGGGAGACCCAGTACTTC. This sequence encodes CASRARETQYF.

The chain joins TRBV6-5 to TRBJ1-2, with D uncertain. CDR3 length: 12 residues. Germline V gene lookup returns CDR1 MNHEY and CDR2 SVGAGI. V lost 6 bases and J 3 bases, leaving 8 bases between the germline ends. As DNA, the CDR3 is TGTGCCAGCAGCCCATACGACTATGGCTACACCTTC. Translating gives CASSPYDYGYTF.

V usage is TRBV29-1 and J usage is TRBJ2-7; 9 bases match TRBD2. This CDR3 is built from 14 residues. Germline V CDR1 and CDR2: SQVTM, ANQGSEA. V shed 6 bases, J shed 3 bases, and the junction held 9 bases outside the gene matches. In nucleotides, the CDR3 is TGCAGCGTGGACACTAGCGGGCCGTTCTACGAGCAGTACTTC. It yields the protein CSVDTSGPFYEQYF.

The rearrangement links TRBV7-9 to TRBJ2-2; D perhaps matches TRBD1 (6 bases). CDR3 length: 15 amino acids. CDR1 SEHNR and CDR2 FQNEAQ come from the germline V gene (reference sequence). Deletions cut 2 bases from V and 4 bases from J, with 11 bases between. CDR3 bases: TGTGCCAGCAGCTTAAGGACAGACAGCACCGGGGAGCTGTTTTTT. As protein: CASSLRTDSTGELFF.

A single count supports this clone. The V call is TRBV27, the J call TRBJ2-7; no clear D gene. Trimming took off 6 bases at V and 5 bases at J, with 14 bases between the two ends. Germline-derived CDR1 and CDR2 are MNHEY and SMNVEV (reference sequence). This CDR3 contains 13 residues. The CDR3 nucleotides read TGTGCCAGCAGACCACTTACTGGAAACGAGCAGTACTTC. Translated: CASRPLTGNEQYF.

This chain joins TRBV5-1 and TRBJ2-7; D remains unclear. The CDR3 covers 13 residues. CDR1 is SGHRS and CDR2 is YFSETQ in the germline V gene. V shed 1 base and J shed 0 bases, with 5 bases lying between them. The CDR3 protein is CASSLTDSYEQYF. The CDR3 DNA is TGCGCCAGCAGCTTGACGGACTCCTACGAGCAGTACTTC.

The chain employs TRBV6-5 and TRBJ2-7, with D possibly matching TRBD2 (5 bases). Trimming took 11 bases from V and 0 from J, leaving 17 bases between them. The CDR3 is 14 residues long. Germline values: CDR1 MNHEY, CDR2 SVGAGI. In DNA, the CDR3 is TGTGCCTGCGCCCGGACTGAGGTCTCCTACGAGCAGTACTTC. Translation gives CACARTEVSYEQYF.

This chain's CDR3 is CASSVGLAGDGYEQYF. The CDR3 nucleotides are TGCGCCAGCAGCGTTGGACTAGCGGGAGACGGGTACGAGCAGTACTTC. This chain uses TRBV5-1 with TRBJ2-7; 13 nucleotides line up with TRBD2. Trimming at V came to 4 bases and at J to 4 bases, leaving 8 bases not matched to a gene. Per the germline V gene, CDR1 is SGHRS and CDR2 is YFSETQ. This CDR3 comprises 16 residues.

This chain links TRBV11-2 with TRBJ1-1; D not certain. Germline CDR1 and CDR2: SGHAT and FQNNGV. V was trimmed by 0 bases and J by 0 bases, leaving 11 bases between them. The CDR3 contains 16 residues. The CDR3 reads CASSLDRLELNTEAFF. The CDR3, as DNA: TGTGCCAGCAGCTTAGACCGACTGGAGTTGAACACTGAAGCTTTCTTT.

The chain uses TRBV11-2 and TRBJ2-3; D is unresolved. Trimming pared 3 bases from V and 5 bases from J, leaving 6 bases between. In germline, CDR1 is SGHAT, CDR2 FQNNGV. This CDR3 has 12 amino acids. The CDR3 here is CASSLRVDTQYF. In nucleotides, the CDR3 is TGTGCCAGCAGCTTGCGTGTAGATACGCAGTATTTT.

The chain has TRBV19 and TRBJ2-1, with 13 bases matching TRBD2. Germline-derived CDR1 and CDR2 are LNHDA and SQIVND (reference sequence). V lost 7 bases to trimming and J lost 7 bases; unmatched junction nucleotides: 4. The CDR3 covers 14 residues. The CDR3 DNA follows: TGTGCCAGTACCTGGACTAGCGGGAGTAATGAGCAGTTCTTC. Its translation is CASTWTSGSNEQFF. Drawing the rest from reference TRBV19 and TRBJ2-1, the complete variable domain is DGGITQSPKYLFRKEGQNVTLSCEQNLNHDAMYWYRQDPGQGLRLIYYSQIVNDFQKGDIAEGYSVSREKKESFPLTVTSAQKNPTAFYLCASTWTSGSNEQFFGPGTRLTVL.

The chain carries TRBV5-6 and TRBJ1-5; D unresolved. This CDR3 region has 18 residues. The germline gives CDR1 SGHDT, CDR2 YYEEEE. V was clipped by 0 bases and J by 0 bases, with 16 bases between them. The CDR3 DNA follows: TGTGCCAGCAGCTTGGCTTCTGACGGTCTTTATAGCAATCAGCCCCAGCATTTT. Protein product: CASSLASDGLYSNQPQHF.